What follows describes a single TCR beta chain. Antigen specificity is unknown. Use of 60 Vbeta and 13 Jbeta primers characterized the PCR. The assay was immunoSEQ multiplex PCR, and TCRdb's table has in-frame clones only and misses some. This table holds some 95,000 clones, 77% found once. The CDR3 extends over 15 amino acids. CDR1 is MGHRA and CDR2 is YSYEKL in the germline V gene. With 3 bases removed from V and 2 bases from J, the gap between germline ends came to 13 bases. This sample is part of a study of cytomegalovirus exposure and HLA in healthy donors. Findings and limits, study-wide: In a later analysis, parvovirus B19, influenza, CMV and Epstein-Barr virus appeared linked to several top co-occurrence clusters. Across donors, presence/absence analyses took sequencing depth to be roughly uniform. Productive rates of about 90% or about 30% were seen for most TCR beta V segments in an earlier analysis. The later analysis indicated that the majority of CMV-associated TCR beta chains appeared HLA-restricted.

The chain has TRBV4-1 and TRBJ2-5; a possible D gene is TRBD2 (6 bases). The TCR comes from a man aged 45-65 years in good health and CMV-seropositive. Sequenced sample: PBMCs. In DNA, the CDR3 is TGCGCCAGCAGCCAGCGCGGAGGGCAGCAAGAGACCCAGTACTTC. Translating gives CASSQRGGQQETQYF.